This T cell receptor beta chain was observed in a study of technical replicates of blood from several donors. Repertoires were generated with immunoSEQ multiplex PCR, while TCRdb's copy carries only in-frame clones and drops some. Of about 74,000 clones listed, nearly 97% are singletons. This clonotype was obtained from a human donor in good health. The sample comprised T cells isolated from PBMCs.

CDR3 DNA sequence: TGTGCCAGCAGATTGACAGGGGTACGAACCGGGGAGCTGTTTTTT. It translates to CASRLTGVRTGELFF. The genes are TRBV25-1 and TRBJ2-2, with 8 bases aligning to TRBD1. After removal of 6 bases from V and 5 bases from J, the junction contained 8 bases not matched to a gene. Germline assignment: CDR1 MGHDK and CDR2 SYGVNS. The CDR3 length is 15 residues.